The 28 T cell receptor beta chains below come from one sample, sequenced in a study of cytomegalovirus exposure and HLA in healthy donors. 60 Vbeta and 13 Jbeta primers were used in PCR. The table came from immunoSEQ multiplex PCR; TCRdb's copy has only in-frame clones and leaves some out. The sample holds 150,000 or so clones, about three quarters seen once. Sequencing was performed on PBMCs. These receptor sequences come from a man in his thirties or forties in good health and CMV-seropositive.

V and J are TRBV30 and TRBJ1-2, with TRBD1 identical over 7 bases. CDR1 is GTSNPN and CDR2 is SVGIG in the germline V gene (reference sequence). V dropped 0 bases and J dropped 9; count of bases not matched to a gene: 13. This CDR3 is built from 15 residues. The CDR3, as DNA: TGTGCCTGGAGTGTACCTGGGACAGCAATTAAACGCTACACCTTC. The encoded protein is CAWSVPGTAIKRYTF.

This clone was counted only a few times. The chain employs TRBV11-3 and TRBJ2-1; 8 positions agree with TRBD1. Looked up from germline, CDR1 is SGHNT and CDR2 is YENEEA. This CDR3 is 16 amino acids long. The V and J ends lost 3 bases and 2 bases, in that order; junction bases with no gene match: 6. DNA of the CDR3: TGTGCCAGCAGCTTCACAGGACAGGGCACCTACAATGAGCAGTTCTTC. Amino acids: CASSFTGQGTYNEQFF.

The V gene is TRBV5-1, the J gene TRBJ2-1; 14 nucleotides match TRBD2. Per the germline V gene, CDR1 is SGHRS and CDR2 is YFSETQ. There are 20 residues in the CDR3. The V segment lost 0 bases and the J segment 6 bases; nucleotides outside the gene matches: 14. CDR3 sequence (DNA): TGCGCCAGCAGCTTGGGCGGGACTAGCGGGAGAGGAGTCCGCCTCAATGAGCAGTTCTTC. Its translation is CASSLGGTSGRGVRLNEQFF.

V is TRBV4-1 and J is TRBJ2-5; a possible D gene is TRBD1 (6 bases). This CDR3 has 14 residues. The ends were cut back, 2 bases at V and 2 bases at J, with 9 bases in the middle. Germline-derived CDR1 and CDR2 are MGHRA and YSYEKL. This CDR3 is CASSQQGNQETQYF. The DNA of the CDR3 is TGCGCCAGCAGCCAACAGGGGAATCAAGAGACCCAGTACTTC.

The CDR3 loop is CASSRAGATNEKLFF. DNA of the CDR3: TGCGCCAGCAGCCGTGCGGGGGCAACTAATGAAAAACTGTTTTTT. V is TRBV4-1 and J is TRBJ1-4; perhaps TRBD1 as D (5 bases). Per germline, CDR1 MGHRA and CDR2 YSYEKL. V was shortened by 4 bases and J by 0 bases, with 9 bases between the two germline ends. This CDR3 has 15 residues.

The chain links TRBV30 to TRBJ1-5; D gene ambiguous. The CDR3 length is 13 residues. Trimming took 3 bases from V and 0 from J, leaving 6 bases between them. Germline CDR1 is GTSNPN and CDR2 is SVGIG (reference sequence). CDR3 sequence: CAWSSSSNQPQHF. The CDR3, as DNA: TGTGCCTGGAGCTCGAGTAGCAATCAGCCCCAGCATTTT.

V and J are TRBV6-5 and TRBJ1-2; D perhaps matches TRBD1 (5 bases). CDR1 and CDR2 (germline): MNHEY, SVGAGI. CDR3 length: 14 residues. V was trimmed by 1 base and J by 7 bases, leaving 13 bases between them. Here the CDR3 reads CASSYLGARTGYTF. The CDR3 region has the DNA TGTGCCAGCAGTTACTTAGGGGCGAGGACTGGCTACACCTTC.

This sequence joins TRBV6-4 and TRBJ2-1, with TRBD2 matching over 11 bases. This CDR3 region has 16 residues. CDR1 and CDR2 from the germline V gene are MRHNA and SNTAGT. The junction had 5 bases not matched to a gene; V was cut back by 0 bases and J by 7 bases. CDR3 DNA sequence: TGTGCCAGCAGTGACTCAGGACTAGCGGGCCGGAATGAGCAGTTCTTC. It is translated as CASSDSGLAGRNEQFF.

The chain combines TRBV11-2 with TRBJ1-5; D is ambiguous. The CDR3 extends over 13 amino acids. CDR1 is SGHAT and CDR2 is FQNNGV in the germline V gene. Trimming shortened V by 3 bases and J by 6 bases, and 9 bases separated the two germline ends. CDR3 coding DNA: TGTGCCAGCAGCTTTTCGGAGGGTCAGCCCCAGCATTTT. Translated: CASSFSEGQPQHF.

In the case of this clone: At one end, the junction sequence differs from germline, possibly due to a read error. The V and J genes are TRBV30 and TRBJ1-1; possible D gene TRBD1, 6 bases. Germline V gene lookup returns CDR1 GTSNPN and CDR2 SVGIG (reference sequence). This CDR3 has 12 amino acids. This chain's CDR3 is CAWSNPSGAPRF. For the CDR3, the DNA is TGTGCCTGGAGTAACCCCTCAGGGGCCCCTCGCTTT.

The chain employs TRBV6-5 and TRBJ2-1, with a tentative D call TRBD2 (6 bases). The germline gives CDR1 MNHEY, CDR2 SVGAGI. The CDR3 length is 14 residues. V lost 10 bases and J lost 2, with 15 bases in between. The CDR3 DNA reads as TGTGCCACCCGCGGGGCAGGGACCTACAATGAGCAGTTCTTC. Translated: CATRGAGTYNEQFF.

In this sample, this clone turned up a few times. The CDR3 loop is CASSPGQMNTGELFF. The CDR3 DNA reads TGTGCCAGCTCACCCGGACAGATGAACACCGGGGAGCTGTTTTTT. This chain joins TRBV18 and TRBJ2-2, with D perhaps TRBD1 (6 bases). Germline V gene data show CDR1 as KGHSH and CDR2 as LQKENI. V lost 3 bases and J 1 base, leaving 9 bases between the germline ends. This CDR3 is built from 15 residues.

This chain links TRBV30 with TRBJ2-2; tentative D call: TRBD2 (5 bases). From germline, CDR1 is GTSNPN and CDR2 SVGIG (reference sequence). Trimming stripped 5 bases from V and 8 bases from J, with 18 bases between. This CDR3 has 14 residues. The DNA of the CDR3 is TGTGCCTGGGGCCGAGGGCTAGCATCTGGGGAGCTGTTTTTT. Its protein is CAWGRGLASGELFF. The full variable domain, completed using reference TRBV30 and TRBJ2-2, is SQTIHQWPATLVQPVGSPLSLECTVEGTSNPNLYWYRQAAGRGLQLLFYSVGIGQISSEVPQNLSASRPQDRQFILSSKKLLLSDSGFYLCAWGRGLASGELFFGEGSRLTVL.

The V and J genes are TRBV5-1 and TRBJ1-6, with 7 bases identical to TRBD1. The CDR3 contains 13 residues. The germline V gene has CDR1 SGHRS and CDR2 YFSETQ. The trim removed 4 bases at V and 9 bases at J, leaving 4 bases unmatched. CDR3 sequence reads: CASSPGGGSPLHF. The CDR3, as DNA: TGCGCCAGCAGCCCAGGGGGTGGTTCACCCCTCCACTTT.

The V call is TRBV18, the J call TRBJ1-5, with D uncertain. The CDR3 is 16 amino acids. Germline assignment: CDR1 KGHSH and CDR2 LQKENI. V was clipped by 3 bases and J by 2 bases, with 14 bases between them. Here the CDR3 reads CASSPNQAAGNQPQHF. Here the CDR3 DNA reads TGTGCCAGCTCACCCAACCAGGCAGCCGGCAATCAGCCCCAGCATTTT.

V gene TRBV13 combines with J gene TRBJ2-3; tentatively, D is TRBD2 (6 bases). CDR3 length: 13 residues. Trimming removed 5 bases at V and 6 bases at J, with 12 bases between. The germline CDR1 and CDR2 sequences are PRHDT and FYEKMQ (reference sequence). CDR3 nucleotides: TGTGCCAGCAGCCCGGGAGTGGTCGATACGCAGTATTTT. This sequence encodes CASSPGVVDTQYF.

Written as DNA, the CDR3 is TGTGCCAGTAGTCCTACAGGGTCTGAAGCTTTCTTT. It translates to CASSPTGSEAFF. The chain combines TRBV19 with TRBJ1-1; D possibly corresponds to TRBD1 (6 bases). Looked up from germline, CDR1 is LNHDA and CDR2 is SQIVND (reference sequence). The CDR3 is 12 amino acids. The V end lost 5 bases, the J end lost 6 bases, and 10 bases lay between the germline ends.

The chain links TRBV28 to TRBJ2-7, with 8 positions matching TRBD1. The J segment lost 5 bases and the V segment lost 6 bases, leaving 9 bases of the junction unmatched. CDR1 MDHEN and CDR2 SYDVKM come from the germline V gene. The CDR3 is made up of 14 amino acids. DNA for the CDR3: TGTGCCAGCAGCGGAACCGGACAGGGACACGAGCAGTACTTC. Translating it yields CASSGTGQGHEQYF.

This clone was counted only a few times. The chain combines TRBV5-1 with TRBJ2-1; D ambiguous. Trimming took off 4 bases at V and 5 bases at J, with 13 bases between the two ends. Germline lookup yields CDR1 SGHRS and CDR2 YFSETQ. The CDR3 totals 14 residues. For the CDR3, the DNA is TGCGCCAGCAGCCTTCGTCGCAACAACAATGAGCAGTTCTTC. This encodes CASSLRRNNNEQFF. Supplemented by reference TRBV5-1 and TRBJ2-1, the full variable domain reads KAGVTQTPRYLIKTRGQQVTLSCSPISGHRSVSWYQQTPGQGLQFLFEYFSETQRNKGNFPGRFSGRQFSNSRSEMNVSTLELGDSALYLCASSLRRNNNEQFFGPGTRLTVL.

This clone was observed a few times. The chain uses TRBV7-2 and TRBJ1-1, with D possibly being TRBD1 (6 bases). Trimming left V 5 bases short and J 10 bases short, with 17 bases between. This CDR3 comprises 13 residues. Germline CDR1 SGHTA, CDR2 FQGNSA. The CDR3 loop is CASSPRNREGAFF. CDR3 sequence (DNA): TGTGCCAGCAGCCCCCGTAACAGGGAGGGAGCTTTCTTT. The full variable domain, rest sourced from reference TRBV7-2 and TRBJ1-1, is GAGVSQSPSNKVTEKGKDVELRCDPISGHTALYWYRQSLGQGLEFLIYFQGNSAPDKSGLPSDRFSAERTGGSVSTLTIQRTQQEDSAVYLCASSPRNREGAFFGQGTRLTVV.

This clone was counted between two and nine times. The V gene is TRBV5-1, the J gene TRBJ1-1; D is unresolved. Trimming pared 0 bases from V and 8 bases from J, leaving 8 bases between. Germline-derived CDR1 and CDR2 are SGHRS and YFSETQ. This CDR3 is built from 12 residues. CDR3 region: CASSLAFEEAFF. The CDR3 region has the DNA TGCGCCAGCAGCTTGGCCTTCGAGGAAGCTTTCTTT.

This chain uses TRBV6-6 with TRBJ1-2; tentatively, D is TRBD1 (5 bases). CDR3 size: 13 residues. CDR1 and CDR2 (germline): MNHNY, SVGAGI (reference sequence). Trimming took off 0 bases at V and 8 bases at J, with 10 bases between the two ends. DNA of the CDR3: TGTGCCAGCAGTTACTCGGGGGGGGGAGGCTACACCTTC. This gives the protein CASSYSGGGGYTF.

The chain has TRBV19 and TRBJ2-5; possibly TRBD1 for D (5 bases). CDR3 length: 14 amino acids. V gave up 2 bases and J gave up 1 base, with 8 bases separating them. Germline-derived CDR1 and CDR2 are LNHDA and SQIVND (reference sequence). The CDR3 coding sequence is TGTGCCAGTAGTATACAGGGTCCCCAAGAGACCCAGTACTTC. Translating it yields CASSIQGPQETQYF.

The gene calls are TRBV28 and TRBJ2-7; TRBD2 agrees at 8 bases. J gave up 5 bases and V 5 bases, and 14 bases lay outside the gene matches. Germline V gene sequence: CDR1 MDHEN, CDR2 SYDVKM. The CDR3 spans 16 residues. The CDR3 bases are TGTGCCAGCAGTCAAGTAGCGGGACCAAAGAACGACGAGCAGTACTTC. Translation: CASSQVAGPKNDEQYF.

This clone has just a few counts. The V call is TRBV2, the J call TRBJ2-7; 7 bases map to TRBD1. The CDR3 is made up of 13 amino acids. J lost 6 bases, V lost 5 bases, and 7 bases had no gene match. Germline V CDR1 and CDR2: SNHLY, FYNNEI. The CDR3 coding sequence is TGTGCCAGCAGTAGAGACAGGGTTGGCGAGCAGTACTTC. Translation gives CASSRDRVGEQYF.

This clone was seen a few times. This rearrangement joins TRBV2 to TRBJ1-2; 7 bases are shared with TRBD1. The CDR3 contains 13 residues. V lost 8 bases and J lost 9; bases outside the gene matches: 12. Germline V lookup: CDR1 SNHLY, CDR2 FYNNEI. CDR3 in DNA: TGTGCCAGCGAGGCGGGACAGCGTGCTCGCTACACCTTC. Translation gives CASEAGQRARYTF.

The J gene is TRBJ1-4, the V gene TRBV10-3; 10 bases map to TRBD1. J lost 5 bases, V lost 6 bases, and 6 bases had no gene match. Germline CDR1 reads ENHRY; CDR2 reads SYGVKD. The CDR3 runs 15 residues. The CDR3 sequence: CAIRTGQGENEKLFF. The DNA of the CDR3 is TGTGCCATCAGGACAGGACAGGGGGAAAATGAAAAACTGTTTTTT.

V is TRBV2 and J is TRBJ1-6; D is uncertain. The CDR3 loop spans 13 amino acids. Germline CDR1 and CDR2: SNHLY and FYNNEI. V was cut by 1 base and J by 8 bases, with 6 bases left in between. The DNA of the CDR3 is TGTGCCAGCAGTGAAGTTACGGATTCACCCCTCCACTTT. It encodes CASSEVTDSPLHF.